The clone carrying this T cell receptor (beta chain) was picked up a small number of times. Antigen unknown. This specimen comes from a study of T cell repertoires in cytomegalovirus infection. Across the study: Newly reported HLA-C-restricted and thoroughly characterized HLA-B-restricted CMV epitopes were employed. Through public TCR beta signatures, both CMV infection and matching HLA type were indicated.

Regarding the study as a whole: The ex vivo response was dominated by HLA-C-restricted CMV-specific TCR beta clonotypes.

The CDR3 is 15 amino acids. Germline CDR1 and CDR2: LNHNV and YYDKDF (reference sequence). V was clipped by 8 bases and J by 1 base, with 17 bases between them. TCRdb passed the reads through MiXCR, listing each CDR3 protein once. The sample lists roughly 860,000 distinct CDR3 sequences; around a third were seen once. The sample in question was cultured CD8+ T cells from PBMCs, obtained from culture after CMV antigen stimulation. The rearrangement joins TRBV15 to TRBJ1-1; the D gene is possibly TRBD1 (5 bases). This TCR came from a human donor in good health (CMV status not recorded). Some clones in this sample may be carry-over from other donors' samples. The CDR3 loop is CATQDPGTANTEAFF. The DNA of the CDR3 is TGTGCCACCCAGGACCCCGGGACGGCGAACACTGAAGCTTTCTTT.